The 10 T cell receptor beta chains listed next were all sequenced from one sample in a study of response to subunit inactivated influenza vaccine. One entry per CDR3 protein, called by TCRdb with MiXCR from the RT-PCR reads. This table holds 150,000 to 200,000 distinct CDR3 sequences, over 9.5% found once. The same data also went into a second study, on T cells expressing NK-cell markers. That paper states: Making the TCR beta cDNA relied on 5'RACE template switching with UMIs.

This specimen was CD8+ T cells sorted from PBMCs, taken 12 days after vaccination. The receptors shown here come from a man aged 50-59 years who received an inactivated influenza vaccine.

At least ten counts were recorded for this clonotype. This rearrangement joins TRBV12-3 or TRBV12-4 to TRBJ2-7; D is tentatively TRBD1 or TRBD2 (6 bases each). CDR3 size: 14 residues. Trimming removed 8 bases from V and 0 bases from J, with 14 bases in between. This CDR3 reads CASGGGFSSYEQYF. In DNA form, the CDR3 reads TGTGCCAGCGGAGGGGGTTTCAGCTCCTACGAGCAGTACTTC.

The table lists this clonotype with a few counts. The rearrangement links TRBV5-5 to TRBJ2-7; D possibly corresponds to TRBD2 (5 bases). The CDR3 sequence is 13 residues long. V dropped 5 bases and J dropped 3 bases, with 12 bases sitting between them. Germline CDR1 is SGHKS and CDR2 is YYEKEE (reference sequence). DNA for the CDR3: TGTGCCAGCAGACCAGAGCGGAACTACGAGCAGTACTTC. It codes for CASRPERNYEQYF.

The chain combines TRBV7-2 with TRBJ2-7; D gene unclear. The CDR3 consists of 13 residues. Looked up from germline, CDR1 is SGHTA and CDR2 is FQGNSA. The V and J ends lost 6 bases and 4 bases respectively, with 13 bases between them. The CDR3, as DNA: TGTGCCAGCAGTTACTACACCAGTTACGAGCAGTACTTC. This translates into CASSYYTSYEQYF.

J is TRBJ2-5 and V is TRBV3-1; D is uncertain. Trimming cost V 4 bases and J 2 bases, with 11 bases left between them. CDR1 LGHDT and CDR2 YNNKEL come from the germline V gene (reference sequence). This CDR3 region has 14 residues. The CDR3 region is CASSPPFLQETQYF. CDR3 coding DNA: TGTGCCAGCAGCCCTCCCTTCCTACAAGAGACCCAGTACTTC.

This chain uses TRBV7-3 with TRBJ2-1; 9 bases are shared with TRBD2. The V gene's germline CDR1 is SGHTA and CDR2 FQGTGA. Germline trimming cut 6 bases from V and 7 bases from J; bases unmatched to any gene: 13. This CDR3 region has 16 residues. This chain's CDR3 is CASSEGGAGGWNEQFF. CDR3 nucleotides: TGTGCCAGCAGTGAGGGGGGAGCGGGAGGTTGGAATGAGCAGTTCTTC.

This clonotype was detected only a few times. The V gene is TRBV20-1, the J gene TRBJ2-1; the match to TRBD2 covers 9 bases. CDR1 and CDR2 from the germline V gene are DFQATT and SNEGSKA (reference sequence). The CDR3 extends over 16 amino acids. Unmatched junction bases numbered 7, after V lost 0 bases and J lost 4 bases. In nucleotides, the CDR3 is TGCAGTGCTAGAGATCCTCGGACTAGCGCGTACAATGAGCAGTTCTTC. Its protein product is CSARDPRTSAYNEQFF.

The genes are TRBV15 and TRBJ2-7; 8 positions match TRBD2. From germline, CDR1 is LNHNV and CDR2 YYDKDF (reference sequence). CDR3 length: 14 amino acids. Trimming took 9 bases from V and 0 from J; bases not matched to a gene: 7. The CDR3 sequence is CATSLAEASYEQYF. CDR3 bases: TGTGCCACTTCACTAGCGGAGGCCTCCTACGAGCAGTACTTC.

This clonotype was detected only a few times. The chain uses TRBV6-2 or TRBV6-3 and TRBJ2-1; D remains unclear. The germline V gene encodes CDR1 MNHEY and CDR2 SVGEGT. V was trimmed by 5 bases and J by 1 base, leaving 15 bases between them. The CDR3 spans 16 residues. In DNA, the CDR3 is TGTGCCAGCAGTCGGACCGAGGAGCCGTCCTACAATGAGCAGTTCTTC. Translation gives CASSRTEEPSYNEQFF.

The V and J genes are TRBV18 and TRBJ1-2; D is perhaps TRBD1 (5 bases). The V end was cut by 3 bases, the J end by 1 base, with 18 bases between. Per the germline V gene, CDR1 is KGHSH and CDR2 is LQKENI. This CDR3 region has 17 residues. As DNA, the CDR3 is TGTGCCAGCTCACCTATAGGGACCGAAGAGTATAACTATGGCTACACCTTC. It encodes CASSPIGTEEYNYGYTF.

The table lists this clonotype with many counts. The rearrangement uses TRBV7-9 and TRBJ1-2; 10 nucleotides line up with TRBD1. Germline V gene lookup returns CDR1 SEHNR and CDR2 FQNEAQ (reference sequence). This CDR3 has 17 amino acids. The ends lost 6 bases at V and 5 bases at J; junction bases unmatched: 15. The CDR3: CASSLGQGFAGPYGYTF. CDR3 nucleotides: TGTGCCAGCAGTTTGGGACAGGGGTTTGCGGGCCCTTATGGCTACACCTTC. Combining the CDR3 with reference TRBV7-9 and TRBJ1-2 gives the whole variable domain DTGVSQNPRHKITKRGQNVTFRCDPISEHNRLYWYRQTLGQGPEFLTYFQNEAQLEKSRLLSDRFSAERPKGSFSTLEIQRTEQGDSAMYLCASSLGQGFAGPYGYTFGSGTRLTVV.